These 15 T cell receptor beta chains were all obtained from the same sample, sequenced in a study of blood T cell repertoires in COVID-19. Generated by immunoSEQ multiplex PCR, the TCRdb table keeps only in-frame clones and is missing some. The sample has about 240,000 clones; 70% to 90% are singletons. Sample: peripheral blood. The receptor source for this set is a man in his fifties with acute or convalescent COVID-19.

The V and J genes are TRBV18 and TRBJ1-6; 8 bases map to TRBD1. In germline, CDR1 is KGHSH, CDR2 LQKENI. The CDR3 contains 15 residues. The J segment lost 10 bases and the V segment lost 4 bases, leaving 9 bases of the junction unmatched. CDR3 DNA sequence: TGTGCCAGCTCACGTGACGGGGACAGGTCCTCACCCCTCCACTTT. Amino acids: CASSRDGDRSSPLHF.

This chain links TRBV27 with TRBJ2-1, with 10 bases identical to TRBD2. This CDR3 spans 16 amino acids. Germline V gene data show CDR1 as MNHEY and CDR2 as SMNVEV (reference sequence). The ends lost 4 bases at V and 5 bases at J; junction bases unmatched: 8. DNA of the CDR3: TGTGCCAGCAGTTACCGAACTAGCGGGACCAACAATGAGCAGTTCTTC. The encoded protein is CASSYRTSGTNNEQFF.

V and J are TRBV25-1 and TRBJ2-2; no reliable D call. In germline, CDR1 is MGHDK, CDR2 SYGVNS. V gave up 4 bases and J gave up 6 bases, with 15 bases separating them. CDR3 length: 15 residues. CDR3 sequence: CASSGIGRAPGELFF. DNA of the CDR3: TGTGCCAGCAGTGGAATTGGTAGAGCCCCCGGGGAGCTGTTTTTT.

This chain joins TRBV11-2 and TRBJ2-1; D remains ambiguous. The CDR3 runs 12 residues. Germline V CDR1 and CDR2: SGHAT, FQNNGV. The V gene lost 6 bases and the J gene lost 7 bases, with 10 bases spanning the gap. The CDR3 loop reads CASSYVLNEQFF. The CDR3 DNA is TGTGCCAGCAGTTATGTCTTAAATGAGCAGTTCTTC.

The chain employs TRBV20-1 and TRBJ2-1; 9 nucleotides agree with TRBD2. Germline V gene data show CDR1 as DFQATT and CDR2 as SNEGSKA (reference sequence). This CDR3 has 14 residues. With 3 bases clipped from V and 6 bases from J, the junction kept 6 bases outside the gene matches. CDR3 sequence: CSASRLAGSNEQFF. In DNA form, the CDR3 reads TGCAGTGCTAGTAGGCTAGCGGGGAGCAATGAGCAGTTCTTC.

The chain is built from TRBV6-5 and TRBJ1-2, with 7 bases aligning to TRBD1. Germline V CDR1 and CDR2: MNHEY, SVGAGI. The V and J ends lost 5 bases and 2 bases, in that order; junction bases with no gene match: 8. This CDR3 region has 15 residues. For the CDR3, the DNA is TGTGCCAGCAGTCCTCGGACAGGATCCAACTATGGCTACACCTTC. Translated: CASSPRTGSNYGYTF.

The rearrangement links TRBV29-1 to TRBJ2-5; a weak D match, TRBD2 (5 bases). CDR1 and CDR2 (germline): SQVTM, ANQGSEA. The CDR3 sequence is 15 residues long. V gave up 4 bases and J gave up 4 bases, with 19 bases separating them. In DNA, the CDR3 is TGCAGCGTTGGCCCGAGGGATCTAGTAGGAGAGACCCAGTACTTC. It is translated as CSVGPRDLVGETQYF.

The V gene is TRBV4-1, the J gene TRBJ1-4; 7 bases map to TRBD1. The CDR3 is 15 amino acids. V shed 4 bases, J shed 4 bases, and the junction held 6 bases outside the gene matches. The germline V gene has CDR1 MGHRA and CDR2 YSYEKL. The CDR3 DNA reads as TGCGCCAGCAGCCCCCAGGGACAGTATAATGAAAAACTGTTTTTT. It yields the protein CASSPQGQYNEKLFF.

V usage is TRBV2 and J usage is TRBJ2-3; a possible D gene is TRBD1 (6 bases). This CDR3 region has 15 residues. The V and J ends lost 4 bases and 6 bases respectively, with 17 bases between them. Germline CDR1 SNHLY, CDR2 FYNNEI. CDR3: CASSGTAVAGDTQYF. CDR3 bases: TGTGCCAGCAGTGGGACAGCGGTCGCCGGGGATACGCAGTATTTT.

The chain has TRBV7-9 and TRBJ2-7; D might be TRBD2 (6 bases). The CDR3 sequence is 15 residues long. The germline V gene has CDR1 SEHNR and CDR2 FQNEAQ (reference sequence). V was clipped by 4 bases and J by 0 bases, with 13 bases between them. The CDR3 DNA reads TGTGCCAGCAGCTACAGCGGGCTAAGCTCCTACGAGCAGTACTTC. Translation gives CASSYSGLSSYEQYF.

The chain recombines TRBV19 with TRBJ2-7, with 11 positions matching TRBD2. This CDR3 spans 15 amino acids. Germline lookup yields CDR1 LNHDA and CDR2 SQIVND (reference sequence). V was pared by 5 bases and J by 2 bases, with 5 bases of the junction left unmatched. The CDR3 nucleotides read TGTGCCAGTAGTCCGGCTAGCGGGGGGCCCTACGAGCAGTACTTC. This sequence encodes CASSPASGGPYEQYF.

The chain has TRBV7-3 and TRBJ1-2, with D possibly being TRBD1 (6 bases). The V gene lost 6 bases and the J gene lost 7 bases, with 24 bases spanning the gap. CDR3 length: 16 residues. CDR1 and CDR2 (germline): SGHTA, FQGTGA. CDR3 nucleotide sequence: TGTGCCAGCAGTTCCGCCGGGACAAGGCATTCGGGTGGCTACACCTTC. Its protein product is CASSSAGTRHSGGYTF.

This chain uses TRBV27 with TRBJ2-7, with a weak D call TRBD1 (5 bases). This CDR3 spans 14 amino acids. V was pared by 5 bases and J by 6 bases, with 17 bases between. Germline-derived CDR1 and CDR2 are MNHEY and SMNVEV (reference sequence). CDR3 nucleotides: TGTGCCAGCAGTCCCGGTCAGGGTTACATCGAGCAGTACTTC. It yields the protein CASSPGQGYIEQYF.

V is TRBV5-1 and J is TRBJ1-1; D possibly corresponds to TRBD1 (6 bases). The germline CDR1 and CDR2 sequences are SGHRS and YFSETQ. The CDR3 covers 15 residues. Trimming cost V 4 bases and J 3 bases, with 16 bases left between them. The CDR3 DNA is TGCGCCAGCAGCCAACAGGGTGTTGGCGACACTGAAGCTTTCTTT. This translates into CASSQQGVGDTEAFF.

This chain joins TRBV6-5 and TRBJ2-2; D may be TRBD2 (7 bases). Trimming cost V 10 bases and J 0 bases, with 12 bases left between them. The CDR3 loop spans 14 amino acids. Germline CDR1 reads MNHEY; CDR2 reads SVGAGI. The CDR3 protein is CATRGGPNTGELFF. CDR3 DNA: TGTGCCACCAGGGGAGGGCCGAACACCGGGGAGCTGTTTTTT.